The next 20 T cell receptor beta chains were all read from a single sample in a study of CD8 T cells in ankylosing spondylitis. TCRdb itself ran the 5' RACE reads through MiXCR, one entry per CDR3 protein. The sample consists of 250,000 or so distinct CDR3 sequences, about 10% of them appearing once. Sequencing used blood, either unsorted or a sorted T cell fraction (not recorded which). The receptors derive from a male donor with ankylosing spondylitis or in good health (not recorded which).

This clonotype came up many times. V gene TRBV6-5 combines with J gene TRBJ2-7; D not certain. CDR3 length equals 12 residues. V lost 10 bases to trimming and J lost 9 bases, with 19 bases between them. From germline, CDR1 is MNHEY and CDR2 SVGAGI. The CDR3 spells CATRRGPTGQYF. For the CDR3, the DNA is TGTGCCACCCGGCGAGGCCCAACCGGGCAGTACTTC.

This clonotype was counted a few times. The CDR3 region is CASTGLAGASSYNEQFF. The CDR3 DNA sequence: TGTGCCAGCACGGGACTAGCGGGAGCCAGTTCCTACAATGAGCAGTTCTTC. The V and J genes are TRBV2 and TRBJ2-1; 14 bases line up with TRBD2. V lost 7 bases to trimming and J lost 1 base; unmatched junction nucleotides: 6. CDR1 and CDR2 (germline): SNHLY, FYNNEI. The CDR3 extends over 17 amino acids.

This clonotype was seen a few times. The rearrangement uses TRBV7-8 and TRBJ2-7, with D possibly matching TRBD2 (5 bases). The CDR3 runs to 14 residues. V lost 2 bases, J lost 2 bases, and 10 bases lay in between. CDR1 SGHVS and CDR2 FQNEAQ come from the germline V gene. This chain's CDR3 is CASSLRGVAYEQYF. CDR3 nucleotide sequence: TGTGCCAGCAGCTTACGGGGAGTTGCCTACGAGCAGTACTTC.

The chain employs TRBV3-1 and TRBJ1-4; D not certain. The V gene lost 4 bases and the J gene lost 0 bases, with 9 bases spanning the gap. CDR3 size: 15 residues. CDR1 is LGHDT, CDR2 YNNKEL, per germline (reference sequence). As DNA, the CDR3 is TGTGCCAGCAGCCGGGCAAGATCAACTAATGAAAAACTGTTTTTT. It yields the protein CASSRARSTNEKLFF.

This clonotype has ten or more counts. The gene calls are TRBV4-2 and TRBJ1-5; D might be TRBD1 (5 bases). The CDR3 is 16 amino acids. The V gene lost 4 bases and the J gene lost 0 bases, with 13 bases spanning the gap. Germline CDR1 LGHNA, CDR2 YNFKEQ. The CDR3 loop reads CASSPAGLLSNQPQHF. The CDR3, as DNA: TGTGCCAGCAGCCCGGCGGGACTCCTTAGCAATCAGCCCCAGCATTTT.

This clonotype has at least ten counts. V and J are TRBV5-6 and TRBJ2-5; D not resolved. Germline V CDR1 and CDR2: SGHDT, YYEEEE. Trimming left V 4 bases short and J 3 bases short, with 19 bases between. CDR3 length: 16 amino acids. The CDR3 sequence: CASSPIDSPTEETQYF. As DNA, the CDR3 is TGTGCCAGCAGCCCAATTGACTCTCCCACTGAAGAGACCCAGTACTTC. Combining the CDR3 with reference TRBV5-6 and TRBJ2-5 gives the whole variable domain DAGVTQSPTHLIKTRGQQVTLRCSPKSGHDTVSWYQQALGQGPQFIFQYYEEEERQRGNFPDRFSGHQFPNYSSELNVNALLLGDSALYLCASSPIDSPTEETQYFGPGTRLLVL.

This clonotype was picked up a small number of times. V and J are TRBV6-2 or TRBV6-3 and TRBJ1-5; D is unclear. From germline, CDR1 is MNHEY and CDR2 SVGEGT. The germline V and J ends were trimmed by 4 bases and 1 base, with 14 bases remaining between them. This CDR3 contains 16 residues. The DNA for the CDR3 is TGTGCCAGCAGTTCCAACAGACGTACAAGCAATCAGCCCCAGCATTTT. Amino acids: CASSSNRRTSNQPQHF.

This clonotype was observed many times. The chain employs TRBV5-5 and TRBJ2-2; either TRBD1 or TRBD2 may supply D (5 bases each). The CDR3 runs 16 residues. Deletions cut 6 bases from V and 2 bases from J, with 17 bases between. The germline V gene encodes CDR1 SGHKS and CDR2 YYEKEE (reference sequence). Here the CDR3 reads CASTRRPGPNTGELFF. For the CDR3, the DNA is TGTGCCAGCACCCGACGTCCGGGGCCTAACACCGGGGAGCTGTTTTTT.

This clonotype was seen at least ten times. The chain carries TRBV28 and TRBJ1-2; 7 positions match TRBD1. This CDR3 contains 14 residues. Germline V gives CDR1 MDHEN, CDR2 SYDVKM. J gave up 0 bases and V 6 bases, and 4 bases lay outside the gene matches. In DNA, the CDR3 is TGTGCCAGCAGGAAACAGGGGTCTAACTATGGCTACACCTTC. As protein: CASRKQGSNYGYTF.

This clonotype was counted ten times or more. This chain connects TRBV4-2 to TRBJ2-1, with TRBD2 matching 9 bases. The CDR3 totals 14 residues. Trimming took 6 bases from V and 6 from J; bases not matched to a gene: 6. From germline, CDR1 is LGHNA and CDR2 YNFKEQ. The CDR3 DNA sequence: TGTGCCAGCAGGGCGGCGGGGGGGCGCAATGAGCAGTTCTTC. It translates to CASRAAGGRNEQFF.

This clonotype was counted at least ten times. This sequence joins TRBV20-1 and TRBJ1-1; 7 bases are shared with TRBD1. The CDR3 totals 15 residues. The V segment lost 1 base and the J segment 4 bases; nucleotides outside the gene matches: 9. Germline V CDR1 and CDR2: DFQATT, SNEGSKA (reference sequence). The CDR3 protein is CSARVIDRAVTEAFF. The CDR3 DNA is TGCAGTGCTAGAGTAATAGACAGGGCGGTCACTGAAGCTTTCTTT.

This clonotype was detected many times. The chain couples TRBV5-1 to TRBJ2-7, with D perhaps matching TRBD2 (5 bases). V dropped 2 bases and J dropped 2 bases, with 14 bases sitting between them. CDR1 is SGHRS and CDR2 is YFSETQ in the germline V gene. The CDR3 extends over 15 amino acids. The CDR3 nucleotides read TGCGCCAGCAGCTTCGGCCCGTCGGGGACCTACGAGCAGTACTTC. Translation: CASSFGPSGTYEQYF.

This clonotype was counted only a few times. The genes are TRBV28 and TRBJ1-5; maybe TRBD1 (6 bases). The V gene lost 6 bases and the J gene lost 5 bases, with 14 bases spanning the gap. Germline V gene lookup returns CDR1 MDHEN and CDR2 SYDVKM. The CDR3 runs to 14 residues. The CDR3 DNA reads as TGTGCCAGCAGCTCAGGGGATGGCGATCAGCCCCAGCATTTT. Translating gives CASSSGDGDQPQHF.

The rearrangement links TRBV6-2 or TRBV6-3 to TRBJ1-2; tentative D call: TRBD1 (5 bases). CDR3 length equals 14 residues. Germline CDR1 MNHEY, CDR2 SVGEGT. V lost 1 base and J 4 bases, leaving 10 bases between the germline ends. The CDR3 reads CASSYFGTFYGYTF. The CDR3 bases are TGTGCCAGCAGTTACTTTGGGACCTTCTATGGCTACACCTTC.

This clonotype was detected many times. J is TRBJ1-5 and V is TRBV20-1; 7 bases align to TRBD1. The germline CDR1 and CDR2 sequences are DFQATT and SNEGSKA (reference sequence). J gave up 5 bases and V 3 bases, and 4 bases lay outside the gene matches. CDR3 size: 13 residues. This chain's CDR3 is CSARGQGDQPQHF. For the CDR3, the DNA is TGCAGTGCTAGGGGCCAGGGGGATCAGCCCCAGCATTTT.

In its sample, this clonotype was seen many times. The chain couples TRBV5-1 to TRBJ1-2; no clear D. Germline V CDR1 and CDR2: SGHRS, YFSETQ. This CDR3 is built from 14 residues. Between the trimmed V and J ends, which lost 1 base and 5 bases, there was a span of 12 bases. The CDR3 sequence: CASSLFPGKYGYTF. CDR3 sequence (DNA): TGCGCCAGCAGCTTGTTTCCGGGGAAGTATGGCTACACCTTC.

This clonotype was detected only a few times. The chain uses TRBV7-2 and TRBJ2-1; TRBD2 agrees at 15 bases. This CDR3 spans 17 amino acids. With 0 bases clipped from V and 7 bases from J, the junction kept 4 bases outside the gene matches. CDR1 and CDR2 (germline): SGHTA, FQGNSA. CDR3 in DNA: TGTGCCAGCAGCTTAGCGCTTGGGACTAGCGGGGGGAATGAGCAGTTCTTC. Translating it yields CASSLALGTSGGNEQFF.

The chain combines TRBV29-1 with TRBJ1-1; D may be TRBD1 (6 bases). V gave up 6 bases and J gave up 4 bases, with 15 bases separating them. CDR1 SQVTM and CDR2 ANQGSEA come from the germline V gene. This CDR3 has 13 amino acids. The CDR3 DNA follows: TGCAGCGTCCAACAGGGTTTCGGCACTGAAGCTTTCTTT. This gives the protein CSVQQGFGTEAFF.

V is TRBV4-2 and J is TRBJ1-3; D is perhaps TRBD1 (5 bases). V lost 4 bases to trimming and J lost 0 bases, with 16 bases between them. Germline V lookup: CDR1 LGHNA, CDR2 YNFKEQ. This CDR3 region has 17 residues. CDR3 DNA sequence: TGTGCCAGCAGCCCATTCTCCGGGACGACCTCTGGAAACACCATATATTTT. Its protein is CASSPFSGTTSGNTIYF.

This clonotype was observed at least ten times. This chain links TRBV4-1 with TRBJ2-3; D perhaps matches TRBD2 (6 bases). The germline V and J ends were trimmed by 2 bases and 7 bases, with 19 bases remaining between them. CDR3 size: 16 residues. Germline V gives CDR1 MGHRA, CDR2 YSYEKL. CDR3 bases: TGCGCCAGCAGCCAACCCCGACTAGGACCACAGAATACGCAGTATTTT. It yields the protein CASSQPRLGPQNTQYF.